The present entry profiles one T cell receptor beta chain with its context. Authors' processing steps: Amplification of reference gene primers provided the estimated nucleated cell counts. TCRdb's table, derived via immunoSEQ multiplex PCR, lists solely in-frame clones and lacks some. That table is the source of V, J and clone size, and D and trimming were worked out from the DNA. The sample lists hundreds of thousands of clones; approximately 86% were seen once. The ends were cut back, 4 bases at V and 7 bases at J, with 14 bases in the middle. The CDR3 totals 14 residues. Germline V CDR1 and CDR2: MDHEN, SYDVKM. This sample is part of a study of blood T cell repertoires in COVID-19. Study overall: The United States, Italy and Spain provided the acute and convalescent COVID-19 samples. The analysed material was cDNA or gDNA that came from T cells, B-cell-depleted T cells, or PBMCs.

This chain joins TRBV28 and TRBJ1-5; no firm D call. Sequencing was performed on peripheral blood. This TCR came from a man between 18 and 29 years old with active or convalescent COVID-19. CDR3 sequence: CASSSGSGVQPQHF. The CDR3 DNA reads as TGTGCCAGCAGTTCGGGGAGTGGGGTACAGCCCCAGCATTTT.